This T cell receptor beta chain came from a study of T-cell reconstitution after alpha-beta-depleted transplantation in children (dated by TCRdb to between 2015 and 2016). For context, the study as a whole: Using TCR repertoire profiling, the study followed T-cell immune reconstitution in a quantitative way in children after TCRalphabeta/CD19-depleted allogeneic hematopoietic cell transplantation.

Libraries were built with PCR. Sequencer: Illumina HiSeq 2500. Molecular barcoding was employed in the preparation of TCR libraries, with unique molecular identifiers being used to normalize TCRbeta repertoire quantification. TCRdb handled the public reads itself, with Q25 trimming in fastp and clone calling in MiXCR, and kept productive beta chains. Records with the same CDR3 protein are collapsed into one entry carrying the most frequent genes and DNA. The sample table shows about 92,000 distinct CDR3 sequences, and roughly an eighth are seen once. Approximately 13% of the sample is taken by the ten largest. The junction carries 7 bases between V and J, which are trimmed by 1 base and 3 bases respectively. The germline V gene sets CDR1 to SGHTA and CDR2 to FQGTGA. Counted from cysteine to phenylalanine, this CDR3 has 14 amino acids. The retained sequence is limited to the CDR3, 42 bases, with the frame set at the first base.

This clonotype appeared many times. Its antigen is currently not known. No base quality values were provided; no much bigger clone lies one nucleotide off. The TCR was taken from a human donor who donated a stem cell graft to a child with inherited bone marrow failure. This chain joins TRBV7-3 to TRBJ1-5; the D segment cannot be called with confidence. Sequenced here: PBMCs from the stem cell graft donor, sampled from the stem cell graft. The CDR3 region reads CASSLRFSNQPQHF. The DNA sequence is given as TGTGCCAGCAGCTTAAGGTTTTCCAATCAGCCCCAGCATTTT.